This paragraph covers one T cell receptor beta chain sequence. Time point indicated: patch test 1, 2 weeks after DPC sensitization. The sample's treatment: therapeutic diphenylcyclopropenone sensitization with weekly scalp DPC. These data belong to a study of human T cells and chemical hapten exposure. Study background: Readings were taken at 6 days from patch tests that had applied 0.01% DPC to the upper back. Variability of per-sample TCR yields stemmed mainly from small differences in pooled library volume.

Using its own MiXCR run on the RACE reads, TCRdb lists one record per CDR3 protein. The top ten hold approximately 2.1% of the sample, which has 75,000 to 100,000 distinct CDR3 sequences, under 15% seen once. The starting material was whole blood, obtained in connection with sensitization to the hapten diphenylcyclopropenone (DPC). The TCR originated in a woman between 35 and 50 years old with alopecia areata. Some clones in this sample may be carry-over from other donors' samples.

In DNA form, the CDR3 reads TGTGCCAGCAGTGCACCAGGAAGACTAGCGGGAGCGTACAATGAGCAGTTCTTC. As protein: CASSAPGRLAGAYNEQFF. J is TRBJ2-1 and V is TRBV28; 12 nucleotides match TRBD2. CDR1 is MDHEN, CDR2 SYDVKM, per germline. The CDR3 has 18 residues. The junction had 12 bases not matched to a gene; V was cut back by 5 bases and J by 4 bases.